These 8 T cell receptor beta chains came from one sample sequenced in a study of cytomegalovirus exposure and HLA in healthy donors. Measured with immunoSEQ multiplex PCR; TCRdb has only the in-frame clones, and not every one. The sample comprises approximately 120,000 clones, about 89% of which are singletons, and roughly 2% rests with the top ten. The specimen was PBMCs. The receptors were gathered from a woman aged 18-29 years in good health and CMV-seronegative.

V gene TRBV30 combines with J gene TRBJ2-7; 9 positions match TRBD2. J was trimmed by 0 bases and V by 2 bases; bases with no gene match: 5. Germline CDR1 and CDR2: GTSNPN and SVGIG (reference sequence). The CDR3 sequence is 15 residues long. The CDR3 protein is CAWSTAGGSSYEQYF. The CDR3 DNA reads as TGTGCCTGGAGTACGGCGGGAGGGAGCTCCTACGAGCAGTACTTC.

The rearrangement joins TRBV6-6 to TRBJ2-4, with 7 bases lining up with TRBD1. From germline, CDR1 is MNHNY and CDR2 SVGAGI (reference sequence). This CDR3 is 13 amino acids long. J lost 6 bases, V lost 6 bases, and 5 bases had no gene match. The CDR3 sequence: CASSSTGVNIQYF. The CDR3 bases are TGTGCCAGCAGCTCTACAGGGGTAAACATTCAGTACTTC.

The genes are TRBV4-2 and TRBJ1-2; TRBD1 matches at 8 bases. The germline gives CDR1 LGHNA, CDR2 YNFKEQ. This CDR3 contains 17 residues. The V segment lost 4 bases and the J segment 8 bases; nucleotides outside the gene matches: 18. The CDR3 protein is CASSPQRRLQGAEGYTF. The DNA for the CDR3 is TGTGCCAGCAGCCCTCAACGACGGCTTCAGGGGGCAGAGGGCTACACCTTC.

This CDR3 reads CASYGSNQPQHF. The CDR3 coding sequence is TGTGCCTCTTACGGTAGCAATCAGCCCCAGCATTTT. This chain connects TRBV19 to TRBJ1-5; no reliable D call. Trimming removed 11 bases at V and 0 bases at J, with 8 bases between. Looked up from germline, CDR1 is LNHDA and CDR2 is SQIVND (reference sequence). The CDR3 is 12 residues long.

Details on this clone: One end of the junction fails to match germline, which may point to a read error. This chain connects TRBV5-1 to TRBJ2-1; no firm D call. Germline CDR1 is SGHRS and CDR2 is YFSETQ. The CDR3 runs to 12 residues. The CDR3 reads CASSPNYDEQFF. For the CDR3, the DNA is TGCGCCAGCAGCCCGAACTACGATGAGCAGTTCTTC.

This chain links TRBV9 with TRBJ2-5; TRBD2 aligns across 10 bases. The CDR3 is 15 residues long. The V gene end was trimmed by 0 bases and the J gene end by 6 bases; junction bases not matched to a gene: 5. Germline assignment: CDR1 SGDLS and CDR2 YYNGEE. CDR3 sequence reads: CASSVEASGRKTQYF. As DNA, the CDR3 is TGTGCCAGCAGCGTAGAGGCTAGCGGGAGAAAGACCCAGTACTTC. Supplemented by reference TRBV9 and TRBJ2-5, the full variable domain reads DSGVTQTPKHLITATGQRVTLRCSPRSGDLSVYWYQQSLDQGLQFLIQYYNGEERAKGNILERFSAQQFPDLHSELNLSSLELGDSALYFCASSVEASGRKTQYFGPGTRLLVL.

J is TRBJ2-7 and V is TRBV6-1, with 7 positions matching TRBD2. This CDR3 comprises 15 residues. Germline assignment: CDR1 MNHNS and CDR2 SASEGT. V dropped 4 bases and J dropped 4; count of bases not matched to a gene: 10. The CDR3 bases are TGTGCCAGCAGTGGAGTCATAACTAGCGCGTACGAGCAGTACTTC. It specifies CASSGVITSAYEQYF.

The V and J genes are TRBV29-1 and TRBJ2-7; D is possibly TRBD1 (6 bases). Trimming took 7 bases from V and 3 from J, leaving 16 bases between them. The length of the CDR3 is 13 residues. CDR1 and CDR2 from the germline V gene are SQVTM and ANQGSEA. The CDR3 here is CSARTVDDYEQYF. The CDR3 nucleotides are TGCAGCGCCAGGACAGTTGACGACTACGAGCAGTACTTC.